One and the same sample provided the 3 T cell receptor beta chains below, sequenced in a study of T-cell memory formation after mild COVID-19. TCRdb recomputed calls from the 5' RACE reads with MiXCR, one row per CDR3 protein. The profile shows approximately 400,000 distinct CDR3 sequences, roughly 18% of them singletons. Sequenced input: PBMCs or a T cell subset sorted from them (not recorded which). These TCRs come from a man between 18 and 29 years old who had mild COVID-19 (a few samples of this study predate the infection). Cell type and time point are not known.

The table lists this clonotype with many counts. The chain recombines TRBV13 with TRBJ2-3; 9 nucleotides agree with TRBD1. The V gene end was trimmed by 5 bases and the J gene end by 0 bases; junction bases not matched to a gene: 6. CDR3 length equals 16 residues. Per germline, CDR1 PRHDT and CDR2 FYEKMQ (reference sequence). The CDR3 spells CASSDRQGESTDTQYF. CDR3 sequence (DNA): TGTGCCAGCAGCGACAGACAGGGGGAGAGCACAGATACGCAGTATTTT. The variable domain in full, with the rest retrieved from reference TRBV13 and TRBJ2-3, is AAGVIQSPRHLIKEKRETATLKCYPIPRHDTVYWYQQGPGQDPQFLISFYEKMQSDKGSIPDRFSAQQFSDYHSELNMSSLELGDSALYFCASSDRQGESTDTQYFGPGTRLTVL.

The V gene is TRBV10-3, the J gene TRBJ2-6, with D possibly TRBD1 on 5 matching bases. The CDR3 covers 17 residues. Germline V lookup: CDR1 ENHRY, CDR2 SYGVKD. Trimming took off 4 bases at V and 0 bases at J, with 13 bases between the two ends. The CDR3 bases are TGTGCCATCAGTGGGCCAGGGTCGTCCTCTGGGGCCAACGTCCTGACTTTC. It encodes CAISGPGSSSGANVLTF.

This sequence joins TRBV12-5 and TRBJ2-3; 7 nucleotides match TRBD1. J gave up 2 bases and V 5 bases, and 4 bases lay outside the gene matches. Per the germline V gene, CDR1 is LGHNT and CDR2 is FRNRAP. The CDR3 covers 14 residues. The CDR3 DNA reads as TGTGCTAGTGGTCAACAGGGGAACACAGATACGCAGTATTTT. Residues: CASGQQGNTDTQYF.